This TCR beta chain is from a study of immune evolution from preneoplasia to lung adenocarcinoma (dated by TCRdb to about 2021). About the full investigation: HLA loss of heterozygosity was seen in approximately 6.5%, 16% and 36% of AIS, MIA and ADC lesions, and in no AAH lesions. The study profiled immune contexture across lung adenocarcinoma precursors and invasive adenocarcinoma using immune gene expression, TCR sequencing and multiplex immunofluorescence. Resected precursor lesions (AAH, AIS, MIA) and invasive adenocarcinomas were each compared against paired morphologically normal lung tissue. Sample size was determined by specimen availability and not by a prior power calculation. Whole exome sequencing and methylation data from the same cohort of nodules were integrated with the immune data. The overall cohort comprised 55 or so patients with pulmonary nodules who underwent surgical resection. The TCR sequencing data were obtained from around 51 patients. According to the study, 105 samples went through TCR sequencing. POLYSOLVER was used to infer Class I HLA alleles from exome data, and LOHHLA was used to detect allele-specific HLA loss.

This clone was detected only once. What antigen it recognizes has not been identified. No much larger clonotype is one base removed from it; base qualities were not supplied. Between 2014 and 2017, the patients underwent resection in either Japan or China. Two lung cancer pathologists independently confirmed the histologic diagnosis of each case on H&E slides. Premalignant or tumor cells were enriched for nucleic acid extraction by macro-dissection performed after pathologic assessment. DNA was isolated from FFPE tissue using the AllPrep DNA/RNA FFPE Kit. What the work shows at the level of the full study, not this receptor alone: The findings rested on association rather than direct causation, and larger cohorts with long-term follow-up and longitudinal biopsies were considered necessary. KRAS-mutant nodules showed the highest T cell clonality compared with EGFR-mutant or double wild-type lesions. Because every patient came from Japan and China, how well the results apply to Western populations was uncertain. Normal lung had the highest top T cell clone frequencies, which appeared to decline progressively from AAH through AIS, MIA and invasive adenocarcinoma. Clonality was highest in normal lung, while later-stage lesions appeared to show lower clonality but higher T cell density and diversity.

Using the immunoSEQ hsTCRbeta Kit, TCR beta CDR3 regions were sequenced from DNA. Turning to the authors' computational methods: The ImmunoSEQ Analyzer was used to analyse the TCR sequencing data. T cell clonality was calculated on productive rearrangements as 1 minus Pielou's evenness. The inverse Simpson index, applied to productive templates, was used to measure T cell diversity. T cell density was defined as TCR beta template counts normalized to usable DNA, with usable DNA estimated by amplification and sequencing of housekeeping genes. Two-sided Kruskal-Wallis tests were used to compare TCR metrics between histologic stages. Imported from immuneACCESS, the table was reduced by TCRdb to in-frame sequences with V and J called. These copies leave out some clones; in studies compared against another copy, an unresolved V gene accounts for under half, and the cause of the remainder is not known. V, J and clone size derive from that table, while D and trimming were established from the DNA sequence. The sample profile shows about 15,000 clones; over 65% of them were found once. Around 3% of the sample comes from the top ten.

V is reduced by 5 bases and J by 6 bases, leaving a spacing of 20 bases between them. Reading the germline V gene (reference sequence) gives CDR1 SEHNR and CDR2 FQNEAQ. The CDR3 goes from the cysteine to the phenylalanine over 16 residues. Only the CDR3 DNA stays, 48 bases, in frame from base 1. The receptor was derived from a person aged 55-80 years with lung adenocarcinoma. Recombination joined TRBV7-9 with TRBJ1-3; TRBD1 is a weak D gene call, 6 bases matching. Sequenced input: FFPE minimally invasive lung adenocarcinoma tissue. The cell subset or site label of this sample denotes: micro-invasive lung adenocarcinoma (MIA). The CDR3 reads as follows: CASSLKGGGAENTIYF. The DNA is TGTGCCAGCAGCCTCAAGGGGGGGGGCGCGGAAAACACCATATATTTT.